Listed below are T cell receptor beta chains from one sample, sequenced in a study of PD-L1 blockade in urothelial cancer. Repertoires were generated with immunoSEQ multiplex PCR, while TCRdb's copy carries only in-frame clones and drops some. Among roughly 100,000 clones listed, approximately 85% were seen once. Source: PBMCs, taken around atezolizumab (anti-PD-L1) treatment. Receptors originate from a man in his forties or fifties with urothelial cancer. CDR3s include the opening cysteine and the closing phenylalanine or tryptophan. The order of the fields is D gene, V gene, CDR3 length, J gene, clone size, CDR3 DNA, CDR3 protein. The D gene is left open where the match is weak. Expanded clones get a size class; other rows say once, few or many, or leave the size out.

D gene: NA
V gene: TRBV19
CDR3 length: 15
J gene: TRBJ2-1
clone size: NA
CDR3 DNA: TGTGCCAGTAGTAGGCGGAGGGATGACAAAAATGAGCAGTTCTTC
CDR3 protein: CASSRRRDDKNEQFF

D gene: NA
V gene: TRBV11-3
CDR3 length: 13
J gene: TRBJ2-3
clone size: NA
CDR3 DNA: TGTGCCAGCAGCTCCCGCGGCACAGATACGCAGTATTTT
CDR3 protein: CASSSRGTDTQYF

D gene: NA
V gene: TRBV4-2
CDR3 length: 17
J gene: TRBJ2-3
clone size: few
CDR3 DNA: TGTGCCAGCAGCCAAGATTCGTTTGGGGGGGCGGCGGATACGCAGTATTTT
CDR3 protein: CASSQDSFGGAADTQYF

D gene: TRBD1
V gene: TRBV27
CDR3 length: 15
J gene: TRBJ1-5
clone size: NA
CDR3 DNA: TGTGCCAGCAGCCCGGGACAGAGAACTAATCAGCCCCAGCATTTT
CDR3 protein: CASSPGQRTNQPQHF

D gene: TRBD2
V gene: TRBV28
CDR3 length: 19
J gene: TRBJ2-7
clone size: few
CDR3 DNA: TGTGCCAGCCTCACCCCGACTCTAAGCGGGGGAATTGTAAGATACGAGCAGTACTTC
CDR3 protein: CASLTPTLSGGIVRYEQYF

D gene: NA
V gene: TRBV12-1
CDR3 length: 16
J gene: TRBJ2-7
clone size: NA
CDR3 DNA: TGTGCCAGCAGCTTGGAGAGACAGGGGAGCTCCTACGAGCAGTACTTC
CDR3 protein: CASSLERQGSSYEQYF

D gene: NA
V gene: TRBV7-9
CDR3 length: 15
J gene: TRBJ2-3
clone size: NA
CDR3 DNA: TGTGCCAGCAGTCCAGGACAGCCTAGCACAGATACGCAGTATTTT
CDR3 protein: CASSPGQPSTDTQYF

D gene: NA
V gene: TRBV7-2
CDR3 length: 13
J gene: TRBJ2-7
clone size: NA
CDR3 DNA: TGTGCCAGCAGCTCCCCGGCGGGTTACGAGCAGTACTTC
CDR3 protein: CASSSPAGYEQYF

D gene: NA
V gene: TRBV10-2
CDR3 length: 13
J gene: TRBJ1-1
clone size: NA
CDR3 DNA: TGCGCCAGCAGTTTCGGACAGTTCACTGAAGCTTTCTTT
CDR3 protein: CASSFGQFTEAFF

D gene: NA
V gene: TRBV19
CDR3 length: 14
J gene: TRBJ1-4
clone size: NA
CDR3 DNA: TGTGCCAGTAGTATCCGGGGAACTAATGAAAAACTGTTTTTT
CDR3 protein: CASSIRGTNEKLFF

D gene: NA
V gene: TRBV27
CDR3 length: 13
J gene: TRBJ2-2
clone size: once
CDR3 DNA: TGTGCCAGTGCCAGGGGTTTTGGCGGGGAGCTGTTTTTT
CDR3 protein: CASARGFGGELFF

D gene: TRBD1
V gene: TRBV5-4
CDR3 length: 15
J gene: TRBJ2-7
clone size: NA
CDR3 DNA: TGTGCCAGCAGCCCCGGGACAGGGCCCCCCTACGAGCAGTACTTC
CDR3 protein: CASSPGTGPPYEQYF

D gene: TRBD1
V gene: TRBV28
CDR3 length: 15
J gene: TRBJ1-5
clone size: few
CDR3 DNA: TGTGCCAGCAGGGGGACAGGGTCGGGCAATCAGCCCCAGCATTTT
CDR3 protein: CASRGTGSGNQPQHF

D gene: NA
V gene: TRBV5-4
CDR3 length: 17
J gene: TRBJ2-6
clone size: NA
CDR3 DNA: TGTGCCAGCAGCCCCTATTTCCGCCAGGGCGGGGCCAACGTCCTGACTTTC
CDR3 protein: CASSPYFRQGGANVLTF

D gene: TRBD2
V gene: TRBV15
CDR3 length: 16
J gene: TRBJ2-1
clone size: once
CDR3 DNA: TGTGCCACCAGCAGCCTAGCGGGGGGGTCCTACAATGAGCAGTTCTTC
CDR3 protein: CATSSLAGGSYNEQFF

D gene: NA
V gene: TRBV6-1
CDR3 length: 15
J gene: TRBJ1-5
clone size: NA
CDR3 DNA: TGTGCCAGCAGTGAAAGACTTCGAAAGACCCAGCCCCAGCATTTT
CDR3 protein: CASSERLRKTQPQHF

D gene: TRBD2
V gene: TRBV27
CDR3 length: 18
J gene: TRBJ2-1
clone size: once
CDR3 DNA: TGTGCCAGCAGTTTTGCCAGCGGGGCTCTAAGCTCCTACAATGAGCAGTTCTTC
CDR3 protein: CASSFASGALSSYNEQFF

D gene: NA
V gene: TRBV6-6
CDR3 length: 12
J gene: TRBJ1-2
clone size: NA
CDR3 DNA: TGTGCCAGCAGTAGACGGGATTATGGCTACACCTTC
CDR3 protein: CASSRRDYGYTF

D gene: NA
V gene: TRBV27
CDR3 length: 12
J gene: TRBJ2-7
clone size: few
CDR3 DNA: TGTGCCAGCAGCTTCACTAGCTGCGAGCAGTACTTC
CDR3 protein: CASSFTSCEQYF

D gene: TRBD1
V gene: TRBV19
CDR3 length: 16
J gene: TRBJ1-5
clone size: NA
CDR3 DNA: TGTGCCACCTTCGACAGGGCGGGTGGAGGCAATCAGCCCCAGCATTTT
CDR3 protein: CATFDRAGGGNQPQHF